This TCR beta chain was profiled in a study of blood T cell repertoires in COVID-19. Overall study: COVID-19 samples collected from the United States, Italy and Spain covered acute and convalescent phases. Sources were T cells, B-cell-depleted T cells, or PBMCs; the material itself was cDNA or gDNA.

Participant age was roughly 18 to 90 years, and participants resided in fewer than 30 US areas. V gave up 6 bases and J gave up 7 bases; unmatched junction bases: 7. This CDR3 spans 13 amino acids. CDR1 and CDR2 (germline): MDHEN, SYDVKM. Some clones are missing from TCRdb's copy, which holds only in-frame ones; the method was immunoSEQ multiplex PCR. The repertoire holds approximately 400,000 clones, approximately 90% seen once, with more than 0.95% in the top ten. The chain is built from TRBV28 and TRBJ1-2, with TRBD1 matching over 8 bases. This TCR derives from a woman under 30 who had recovered from COVID-19. Material: PBMCs or T cells enriched from blood (not recorded which). CDR3 nucleotide sequence: TGTGCCAGCAGCATCGGACAGGGCCGTGGCTACACCTTC. Protein sequence: CASSIGQGRGYTF.